The 4 T cell receptor beta chains given below trace back to one sample, sequenced in a study of graft-versus-host responses after intestinal transplantation. Sequencing was performed with immunoSEQ multiplex PCR; in TCRdb, only in-frame clones are kept and a portion is missing. The data contain some 77,000 clones, 92% of them singletons. The specimen was PBMCs, collected 98 days after intestinal transplantation. All receptors derive from a human patient who received an intestinal transplant, so some T cells may come from the graft donor.

The chain is built from TRBV5-1 and TRBJ2-5; 9 positions match TRBD1. The trim removed 3 bases at V and 4 bases at J, leaving 10 bases unmatched. The germline CDR1 and CDR2 sequences are SGHRS and YFSETQ. This CDR3 has 16 residues. CDR3: CASSSPRTGDIETQYF. The CDR3 coding sequence is TGCGCCAGCAGCTCCCCACGGACAGGGGATATAGAGACCCAGTACTTC.

The V and J genes are TRBV5-8 and TRBJ1-5, with 9 bases lining up with TRBD1. Germline assignment: CDR1 SGHTS and CDR2 YDEGEE. V dropped 5 bases and J dropped 7; count of bases not matched to a gene: 13. This CDR3 comprises 16 residues. CDR3 coding DNA: TGTGCCAGCAGAGATGACCCGGGACAGGGTCAACAGCCCCAGCATTTT. It encodes CASRDDPGQGQQPQHF.

Turning to this clone: This sample includes further DNA sequences coding for the same CDR3. V gene TRBV18 combines with J gene TRBJ1-4; D call uncertain. The ends were cut back, 5 bases at V and 4 bases at J, with 14 bases in the middle. The CDR3 length is 15 residues. The germline gives CDR1 KGHSH, CDR2 LQKENI. CDR3 amino acids: CASSIRTARNEKLFF. The CDR3 coding sequence is TGTGCCAGCTCAATAAGAACAGCCCGTAATGAAAAACTGTTTTTT.

This clone showed up just once. The chain couples TRBV4-1 to TRBJ2-5, with D maybe TRBD2 (5 bases). The DNA end is more similar to TRBJ2-7, so the J call may be wrong. This CDR3 contains 14 residues. Germline V gives CDR1 MGHRA, CDR2 YSYEKL. CDR3: CASSHPGITYEQYF. DNA of the CDR3: TGCGCCAGCAGCCATCCCGGGATTACCTACGAGCAGTACTTC.